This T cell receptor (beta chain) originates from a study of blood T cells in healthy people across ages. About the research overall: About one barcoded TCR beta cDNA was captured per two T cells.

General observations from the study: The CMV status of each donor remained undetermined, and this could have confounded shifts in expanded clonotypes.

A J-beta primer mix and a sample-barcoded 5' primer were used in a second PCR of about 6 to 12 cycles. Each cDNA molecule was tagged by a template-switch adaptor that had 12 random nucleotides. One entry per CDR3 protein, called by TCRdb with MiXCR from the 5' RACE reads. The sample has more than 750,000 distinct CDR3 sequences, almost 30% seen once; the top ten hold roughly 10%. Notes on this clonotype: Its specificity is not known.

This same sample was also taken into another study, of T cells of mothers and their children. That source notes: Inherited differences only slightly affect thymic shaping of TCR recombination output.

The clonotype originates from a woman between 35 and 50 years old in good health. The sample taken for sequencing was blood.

The CDR3 coding sequence is TGCAGCGCCCGACAGAACCCGAACACCGGGGAGCTGTTTTTT. Residues: CSARQNPNTGELFF. The V and J genes are TRBV29-1 and TRBJ2-2; a possible D gene is TRBD1 (5 bases). This CDR3 is 14 amino acids long. V was shortened by 7 bases and J by 0 bases, with 12 bases between the two germline ends. Germline CDR1 SQVTM, CDR2 ANQGSEA.